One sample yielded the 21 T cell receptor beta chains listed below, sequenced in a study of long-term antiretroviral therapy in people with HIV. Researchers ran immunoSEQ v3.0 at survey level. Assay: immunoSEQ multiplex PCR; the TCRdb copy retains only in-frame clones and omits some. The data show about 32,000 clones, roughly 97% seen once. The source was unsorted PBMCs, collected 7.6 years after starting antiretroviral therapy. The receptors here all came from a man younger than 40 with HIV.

In DNA form, the CDR3 reads TGCGCCAGCAGAGGGAGTCCCGGTACTGAAGCTTTCTTT. Encoded protein: CASRGSPGTEAFF. This sequence joins TRBV4-1 and TRBJ1-1; D call uncertain. This CDR3 is built from 13 residues. Germline V lookup: CDR1 MGHRA, CDR2 YSYEKL. V gave up 6 bases and J gave up 5 bases, with 13 bases separating them.

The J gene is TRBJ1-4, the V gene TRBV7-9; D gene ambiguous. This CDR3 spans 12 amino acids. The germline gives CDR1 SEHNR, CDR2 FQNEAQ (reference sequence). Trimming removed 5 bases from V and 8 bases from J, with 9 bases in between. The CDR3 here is CASSHEEEKLFF. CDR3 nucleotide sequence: TGTGCCAGCAGCCACGAAGAAGAAAAACTGTTTTTT.

The CDR3 nucleotides are TGCGCCAGCAGCCGTTTTCTGGGACTAGCATCCTACGAGCAGTACTTC. It codes for CASSRFLGLASYEQYF. V and J are TRBV4-1 and TRBJ2-7, with 9 positions matching TRBD2. Trimming cost V 4 bases and J 1 base; bases outside gene matches: 8. CDR1 is MGHRA, CDR2 YSYEKL, per germline. The CDR3 length is 16 residues.

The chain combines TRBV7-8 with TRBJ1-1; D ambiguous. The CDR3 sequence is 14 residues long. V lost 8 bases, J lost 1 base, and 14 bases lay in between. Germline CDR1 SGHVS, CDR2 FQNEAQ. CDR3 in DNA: TGTGCCAGCTCCCCCGGAGAACGGAACACTGAAGCTTTCTTT. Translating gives CASSPGERNTEAFF. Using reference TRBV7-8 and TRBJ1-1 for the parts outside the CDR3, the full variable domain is GAGVSQSPRYKVAKRGQDVALRCDPISGHVSLFWYQQALGQGPEFLTYFQNEAQLDKSGLPSDRFFAERPEGSVSTLKIQRTQQEDSAVYLCASSPGERNTEAFFGQGTRLTVV.

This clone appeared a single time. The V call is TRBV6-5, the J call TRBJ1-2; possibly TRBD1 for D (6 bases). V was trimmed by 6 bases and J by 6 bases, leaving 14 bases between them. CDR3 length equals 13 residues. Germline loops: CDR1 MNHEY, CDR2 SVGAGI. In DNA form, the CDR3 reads TGTGCCAGCAGACGCGACAGGAAGCATGGCTACACCTTC. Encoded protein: CASRRDRKHGYTF.

The CDR3 DNA sequence: TGTGCCAGCAGTTACGCCGGCGGCACTGAAGCTTTCTTT. This gives the protein CASSYAGGTEAFF. This chain joins TRBV6-5 and TRBJ1-1; D is undetermined. Germline V gene data show CDR1 as MNHEY and CDR2 as SVGAGI. The V and J ends lost 2 bases and 4 bases respectively, with 8 bases between them. The CDR3 consists of 13 residues.

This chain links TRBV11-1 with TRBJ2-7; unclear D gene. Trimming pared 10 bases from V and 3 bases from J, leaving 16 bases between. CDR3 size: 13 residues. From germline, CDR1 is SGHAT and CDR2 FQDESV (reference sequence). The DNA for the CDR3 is TGTGCCAAAAACGGTAACCCTATCTACGAGCAGTACTTC. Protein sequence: CAKNGNPIYEQYF.

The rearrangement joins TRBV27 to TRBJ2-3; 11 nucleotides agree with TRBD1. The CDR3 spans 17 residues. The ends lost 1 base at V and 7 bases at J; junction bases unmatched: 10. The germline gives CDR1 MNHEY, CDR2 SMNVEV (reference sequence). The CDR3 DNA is TGTGCCAGCAGTTTATGGCCACGGACAGGGGGCGACTATACGCAGTATTTT. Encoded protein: CASSLWPRTGGDYTQYF.

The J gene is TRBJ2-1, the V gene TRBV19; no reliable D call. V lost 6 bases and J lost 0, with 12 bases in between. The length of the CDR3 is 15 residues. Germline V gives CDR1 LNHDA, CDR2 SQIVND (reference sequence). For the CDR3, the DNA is TGTGCCAGTAGAAATAGTCCCAGCTCCTACAATGAGCAGTTCTTC. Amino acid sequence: CASRNSPSSYNEQFF.

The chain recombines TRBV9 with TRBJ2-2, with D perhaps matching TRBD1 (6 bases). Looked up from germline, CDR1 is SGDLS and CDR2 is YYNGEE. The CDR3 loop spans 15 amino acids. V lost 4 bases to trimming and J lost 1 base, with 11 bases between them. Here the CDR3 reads CASSYMTGNTGELFF. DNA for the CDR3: TGTGCCAGCAGCTATATGACAGGGAACACCGGGGAGCTGTTTTTT. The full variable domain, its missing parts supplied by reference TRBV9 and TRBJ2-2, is DSGVTQTPKHLITATGQRVTLRCSPRSGDLSVYWYQQSLDQGLQFLIQYYNGEERAKGNILERFSAQQFPDLHSELNLSSLELGDSALYFCASSYMTGNTGELFFGEGSRLTVL.

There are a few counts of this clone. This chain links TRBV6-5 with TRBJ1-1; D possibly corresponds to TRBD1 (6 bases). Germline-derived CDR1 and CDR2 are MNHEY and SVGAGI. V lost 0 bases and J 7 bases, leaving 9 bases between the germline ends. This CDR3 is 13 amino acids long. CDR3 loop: CASSYSGASEAFF. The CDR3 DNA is TGTGCCAGCAGTTACTCGGGGGCGAGTGAAGCTTTCTTT.

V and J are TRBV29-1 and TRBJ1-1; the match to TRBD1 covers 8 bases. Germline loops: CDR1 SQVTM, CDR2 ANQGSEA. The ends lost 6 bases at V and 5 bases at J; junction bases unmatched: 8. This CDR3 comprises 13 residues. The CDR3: CSVSPGQVTEAFF. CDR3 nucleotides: TGCAGCGTAAGCCCGGGACAGGTGACTGAAGCTTTCTTT.

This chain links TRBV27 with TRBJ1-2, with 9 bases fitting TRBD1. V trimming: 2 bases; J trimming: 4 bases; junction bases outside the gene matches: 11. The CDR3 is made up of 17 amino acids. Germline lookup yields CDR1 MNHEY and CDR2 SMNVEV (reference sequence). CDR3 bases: TGTGCCAGCAGTTTAACCAAAAACAGGGGGCAGATCTATGGCTACACCTTC. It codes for CASSLTKNRGQIYGYTF.

CDR3 bases: TGCGCCAGCAGCCAAGAGAGGAGACCCCAAGAGACCCAGTACTTC. Its translation is CASSQERRPQETQYF. The chain carries TRBV4-3 and TRBJ2-5; no firm D call. The CDR3 has 15 residues. V lost 0 bases, J lost 1 base, and 9 bases lay in between. Germline CDR1 LGHNA, CDR2 YSLEER.

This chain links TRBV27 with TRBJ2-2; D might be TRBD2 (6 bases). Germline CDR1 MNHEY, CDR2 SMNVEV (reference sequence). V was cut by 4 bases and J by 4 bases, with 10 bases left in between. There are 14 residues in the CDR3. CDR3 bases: TGTGCCAGCAGTTCATGGACTATCACCGGGGAGCTGTTTTTT. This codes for CASSSWTITGELFF.

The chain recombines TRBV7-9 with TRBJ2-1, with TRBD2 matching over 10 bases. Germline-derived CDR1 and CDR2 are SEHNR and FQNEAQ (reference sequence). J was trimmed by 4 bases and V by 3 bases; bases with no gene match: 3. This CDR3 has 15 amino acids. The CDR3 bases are TGTGCCAGCAGCTTTAGCGGGGGGAGTTACAATGAGCAGTTCTTC. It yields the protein CASSFSGGSYNEQFF.

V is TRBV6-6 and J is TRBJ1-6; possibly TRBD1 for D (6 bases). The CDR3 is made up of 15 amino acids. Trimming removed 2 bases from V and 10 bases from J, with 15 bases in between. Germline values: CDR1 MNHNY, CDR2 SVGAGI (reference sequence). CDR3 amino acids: CASSYNPGARSPLHF. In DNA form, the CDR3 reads TGTGCCAGCAGTTACAACCCGGGGGCCAGGTCACCCCTCCACTTT.

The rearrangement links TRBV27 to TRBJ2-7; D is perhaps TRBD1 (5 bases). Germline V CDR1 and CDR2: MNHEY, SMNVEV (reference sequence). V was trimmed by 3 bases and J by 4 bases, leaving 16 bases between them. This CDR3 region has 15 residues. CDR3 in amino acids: CASSFYSGPGYEQYF. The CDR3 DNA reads TGTGCCAGCAGTTTTTATTCAGGGCCAGGGTACGAGCAGTACTTC.

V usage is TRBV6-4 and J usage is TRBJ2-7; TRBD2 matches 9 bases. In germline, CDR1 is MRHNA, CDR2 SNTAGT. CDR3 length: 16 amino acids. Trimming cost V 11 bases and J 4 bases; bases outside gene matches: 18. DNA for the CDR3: TGTGCCGGGGACAATAATTGGGGCGGGAGGGAATACGAGCAGTACTTC. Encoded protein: CAGDNNWGGREYEQYF.

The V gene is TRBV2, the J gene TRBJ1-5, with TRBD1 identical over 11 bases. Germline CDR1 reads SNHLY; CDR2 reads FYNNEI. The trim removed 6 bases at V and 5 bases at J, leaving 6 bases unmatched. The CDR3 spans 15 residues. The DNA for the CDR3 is TGTGCCAGCAGGGACGGGACAGGGGGATATCAGCCCCAGCATTTT. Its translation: CASRDGTGGYQPQHF.

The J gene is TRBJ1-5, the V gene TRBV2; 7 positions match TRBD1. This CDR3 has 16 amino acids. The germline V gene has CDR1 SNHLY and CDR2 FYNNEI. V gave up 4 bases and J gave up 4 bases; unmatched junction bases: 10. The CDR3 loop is CASSGESGTANQPQHF. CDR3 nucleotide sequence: TGTGCCAGCAGTGGCGAGTCCGGGACAGCTAATCAGCCCCAGCATTTT.